One and the same sample provided the 16 T cell receptor beta chains below, sequenced in a study of blood T cells in healthy people across ages. Next came a second PCR, run for about 6 to 12 cycles, which used a sample-barcoded 5' primer along with a J-beta primer mix. One entry per CDR3 protein results from TCRdb running MiXCR on the 5' RACE reads. The sample shows 1.5 million to 2 million distinct CDR3 sequences, about two fifths of them seen only once. The sequencing sample was made of blood. The receptors stem from a human donor in good health.

The chain employs TRBV3-1 and TRBJ2-4, with TRBD2 identical over 16 bases. The V gene end was trimmed by 4 bases and the J gene end by 0 bases; junction bases not matched to a gene: 9. Germline CDR1 reads LGHDT; CDR2 reads YNNKEL (reference sequence). This CDR3 contains 20 residues. The CDR3 sequence: CASSLSGTSGGGLAKNIQYF. In nucleotides, the CDR3 is TGTGCCAGCAGCCTGTCTGGGACTAGCGGGGGGGGATTAGCCAAAAACATTCAGTACTTC.

The chain employs TRBV7-2 and TRBJ2-1; TRBD2 might be the D (7 bases). The CDR3 loop spans 15 amino acids. The germline gives CDR1 SGHTA, CDR2 FQGNSA. Trimming pared 0 bases from V and 8 bases from J, leaving 14 bases between. CDR3 protein: CASSLAGWEGDEQFF. The CDR3, as DNA: TGTGCCAGCAGCTTAGCCGGGTGGGAGGGGGATGAGCAGTTCTTC.

The chain uses TRBV12-5 and TRBJ2-1, with 8 bases aligning to TRBD1. This CDR3 spans 17 amino acids. Germline assignment: CDR1 LGHNT and CDR2 FRNRAP. J gave up 0 bases and V 5 bases, and 9 bases lay outside the gene matches. CDR3 residues: CASGPPGTGSSYNEQFF. CDR3 DNA sequence: TGTGCTAGTGGTCCCCCAGGGACAGGCAGCTCCTACAATGAGCAGTTCTTC.

The chain is built from TRBV2 and TRBJ2-4; TRBD1 matches 10 bases. The CDR3 contains 16 residues. In germline, CDR1 is SNHLY, CDR2 FYNNEI. With 6 bases clipped from V and 4 bases from J, the junction kept 9 bases outside the gene matches. The CDR3 region has the DNA TGTGCCAGCAGAGAGACAGGGGGCGCGGGGAAAAACATTCAGTACTTC. This sequence encodes CASRETGGAGKNIQYF.

The V call is TRBV28, the J call TRBJ2-3; perhaps TRBD1 as D (5 bases). Trimming pared 8 bases from V and 2 bases from J, leaving 14 bases between. CDR1 and CDR2 (germline): MDHEN, SYDVKM. CDR3 size: 14 residues. CDR3 loop: CASLDSRATDTQYF. In nucleotides, the CDR3 is TGTGCCAGCTTGGATAGCAGGGCCACAGATACGCAGTATTTT.

This clonotype has only a few counts. This chain uses TRBV24-1 with TRBJ2-1, with D unresolved. There are 17 residues in the CDR3. The germline V gene has CDR1 KGHDR and CDR2 SFDVKD. Trimming shortened V by 2 bases and J by 2 bases, and 15 bases separated the two germline ends. CDR3 sequence (DNA): TGTGCCACCAGTGATTCGCCCCAGTTGTCAGCCTACAATGAGCAGTTCTTC. It yields the protein CATSDSPQLSAYNEQFF.

V and J are TRBV4-1 and TRBJ2-1, with D possibly being TRBD1 (6 bases). Germline-derived CDR1 and CDR2 are MGHRA and YSYEKL. The CDR3 consists of 15 residues. With 2 bases removed from V and 5 bases from J, the gap between germline ends came to 13 bases. The CDR3 protein is CASSQRQGTDNEQFF. CDR3 bases: TGCGCCAGCAGCCAACGCCAGGGGACCGACAATGAGCAGTTCTTC.

This clonotype has just a few counts. The genes are TRBV7-3 and TRBJ2-4; 7 nucleotides match TRBD1. The germline V gene has CDR1 SGHTA and CDR2 FQGTGA. The V segment lost 6 bases and the J segment 2 bases; nucleotides outside the gene matches: 7. The CDR3 length is 15 residues. The CDR3 here is CASRGDSSTKNIQYF. Here the CDR3 DNA reads TGTGCCAGCAGGGGGGACAGCTCAACCAAAAACATTCAGTACTTC.

The V call is TRBV29-1, the J call TRBJ1-1; D is unresolved. The CDR3 loop spans 13 amino acids. The germline V gene encodes CDR1 SQVTM and CDR2 ANQGSEA. V was cut by 0 bases and J by 0 bases, with 5 bases left in between. CDR3 nucleotide sequence: TGCAGCGTTGAAGACGAGATGAACACTGAAGCTTTCTTT. Translation gives CSVEDEMNTEAFF.

This clonotype came up a few times. This rearrangement joins TRBV10-3 to TRBJ2-7; the D gene is possibly TRBD1 (6 bases). Per the germline V gene, CDR1 is ENHRY and CDR2 is SYGVKD. With 6 bases removed from V and 6 bases from J, the gap between germline ends came to 15 bases. The CDR3 contains 13 residues. CDR3: CAISPVVRGEQYF. The CDR3 DNA reads as TGTGCCATCAGCCCAGTAGTCAGGGGCGAGCAGTACTTC.

In this sample, this clonotype turned up a few times. This sequence joins TRBV25-1 and TRBJ1-4, with D possibly TRBD1 on 5 matching bases. The CDR3 contains 15 residues. Germline V gene lookup returns CDR1 MGHDK and CDR2 SYGVNS. The V and J ends lost 3 bases and 1 base respectively, with 9 bases between them. CDR3 DNA sequence: TGTGCCAGCAGTGAGGGGCTCGAAACTAATGAAAAACTGTTTTTT. The encoded protein is CASSEGLETNEKLFF.

This clonotype was observed a handful of times. V usage is TRBV12-3 or TRBV12-4 and J usage is TRBJ2-1, with TRBD1 matching 9 bases. V was clipped by 6 bases and J by 3 bases; unmatched bases: 9. This CDR3 has 16 residues. CDR3 sequence reads: CASRGTRDRDYNEQFF. In DNA form, the CDR3 reads TGTGCCAGCAGGGGTACCCGGGACAGGGACTACAATGAGCAGTTCTTC.

This sequence joins TRBV7-6 and TRBJ2-7, with a possible D match to TRBD2 (7 bases). Germline CDR1 is SGHVS and CDR2 is FNYEAQ. The CDR3 spans 14 residues. Trimming removed 0 bases from V and 6 bases from J, with 12 bases in between. In nucleotides, the CDR3 is TGTGCCAGCAGCTTAGCGTACGGGGGGCGCGAGCAGTACTTC. Encoded protein: CASSLAYGGREQYF.

The chain has TRBV7-8 and TRBJ2-7; D unresolved. The ends were cut back, 8 bases at V and 0 bases at J, with 8 bases in the middle. Looked up from germline, CDR1 is SGHVS and CDR2 is FQNEAQ. CDR3 length: 12 amino acids. CDR3 loop: CASARISYEQYF. The CDR3 DNA sequence: TGTGCCAGCGCGAGGATCTCCTACGAGCAGTACTTC.

Concerning this clonotype itself: This could be a read error, since a much larger clone is one nucleotide away. The chain links TRBV4-3 to TRBJ2-1; 7 bases fit TRBD1. The junction had 15 bases not matched to a gene; V was cut back by 0 bases and J by 10 bases. The germline V gene encodes CDR1 LGHNA and CDR2 YSLEER. CDR3 length: 17 amino acids. CDR3 nucleotides: TGCGCCAGCAGCCAAGAGTTAGGGGGCGAAGTTGATAGCGAGCAGTTCTTC. It translates to CASSQELGGEVDSEQFF.

Note on this clonotype: Sequence at one end of the junction differs from germline and may be a read error. The chain combines TRBV27 with TRBJ2-4; 13 bases fit TRBD2. The DNA end is a closer match to TRBJ2-7, so the J assignment may be wrong. Per germline, CDR1 MNHEY and CDR2 SMNVEV (reference sequence). CDR3 length: 16 amino acids. The CDR3 sequence: CASSSRTSGGAYEQYF. The DNA for the CDR3 is TGTGCCAGTAGTTCTCGGACTAGCGGGGGAGCCTACGAGCAGTACTTC.